Below, one T cell receptor (beta chain) is given with its context. The antigen remains undetermined. Germline CDR1 LGHNA, CDR2 YSLEER. Trimming at V came to 6 bases and at J to 7 bases, leaving 7 bases not matched to a gene. This CDR3 is 14 amino acids long. The data were taken from a study of T cells in Graves' hyperthyroidism and ophthalmopathy. Study-level points and caveats: With a median lead of 6.5 months before onset, the model predicted ophthalmopathy.

Amplification of TCR beta CDR3 regions used RNA as the template. TCR CDR3 underwent first-round RT-PCR with the HTBI primer set. TCRdb processed the multiplex PCR reads anew with MiXCR; each CDR3 protein has one entry. This table holds hundreds of thousands of distinct CDR3 sequences, under 20% found once. A NOSPECS grade of at least 4, a Clinical Activity Score of at least 3 and duration under 3 months were recorded in ophthalmopathy patients. Sequencing used blood. The clonotype comes from a woman under 30 with Graves' ophthalmopathy. The J gene is TRBJ1-4, the V gene TRBV4-3, with 8 positions matching TRBD1. The CDR3 DNA is TGCGCCAGCAGAGATACAGGGGGAGGTGAAAAACTGTTTTTT. It is translated as CASRDTGGGEKLFF.